This T cell receptor beta chain was obtained from a study of vaccination and CD4 T cells after COVID-19. Study-level background: Overlapping spike peptides served as the stimulus for the cells. These peptides came from SARS-CoV-2 and from the common cold coronaviruses HCoV-NL63, HCoV-OC43 and HCoV-229E.

V shed 6 bases and J shed 5 bases, with 10 bases lying between them. The CDR3 consists of 11 residues. Germline loops: CDR1 SQVTM, CDR2 ANQGSEA. Sequencing of cultured CD4+ T cell DNA used the Oncomine TCR Beta short-read assay. Someone extracted genomic DNA from cultured CD4+ T cells. One entry per CDR3 protein results from TCRdb running MiXCR on the PCR reads. The table has about 18,000 distinct CDR3 sequences, 70% seen once. Treatment here: roughly nine-day PBMC culture with coronavirus spike peptide pools or control peptides (ViraFEST assay). TCR sequencing followed the expansion of antigen-specific T cells with peptide pools in ViraFEST. On this clonotype itself: What it recognizes is unknown.

The TCR originated in a human donor who had recovered from COVID-19. This chain links TRBV29-1 with TRBJ1-2; D uncertain. Specimen: CD4+ T cells from blood, cultured in vitro. CDR3 sequence: CSVYRVYGYTF. DNA for the CDR3: TGCAGCGTATATCGGGTTTATGGCTACACCTTC.